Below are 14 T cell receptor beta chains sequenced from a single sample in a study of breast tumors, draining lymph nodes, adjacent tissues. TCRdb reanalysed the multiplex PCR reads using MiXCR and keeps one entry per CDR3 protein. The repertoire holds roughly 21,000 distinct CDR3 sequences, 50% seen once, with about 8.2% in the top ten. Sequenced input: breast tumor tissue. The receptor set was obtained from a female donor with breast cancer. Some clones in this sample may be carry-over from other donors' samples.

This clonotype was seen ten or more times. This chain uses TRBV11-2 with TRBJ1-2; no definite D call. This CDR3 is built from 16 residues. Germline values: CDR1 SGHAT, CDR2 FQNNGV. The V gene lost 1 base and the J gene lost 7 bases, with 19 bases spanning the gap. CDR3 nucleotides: TGTGCCAGCAGCTTAGTTCCAGGTAGAGGGTTCTCTGGCTACACCTTC. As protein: CASSLVPGRGFSGYTF.

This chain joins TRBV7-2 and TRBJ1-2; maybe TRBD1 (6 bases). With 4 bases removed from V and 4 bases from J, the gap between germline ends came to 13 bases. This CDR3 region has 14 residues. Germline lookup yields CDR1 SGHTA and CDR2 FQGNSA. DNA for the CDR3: TGTGCCAGCAGCTGGGCGACAGGTGGCTATGGCTACACCTTC. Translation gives CASSWATGGYGYTF.

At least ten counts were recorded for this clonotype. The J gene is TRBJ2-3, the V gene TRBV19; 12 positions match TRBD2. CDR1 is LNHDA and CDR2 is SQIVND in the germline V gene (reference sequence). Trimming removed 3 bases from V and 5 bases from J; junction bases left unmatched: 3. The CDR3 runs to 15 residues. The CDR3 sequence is CASSMLAGGRDTQYF. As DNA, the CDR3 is TGTGCCAGTAGTATGCTAGCGGGAGGGCGAGATACGCAGTATTTT.

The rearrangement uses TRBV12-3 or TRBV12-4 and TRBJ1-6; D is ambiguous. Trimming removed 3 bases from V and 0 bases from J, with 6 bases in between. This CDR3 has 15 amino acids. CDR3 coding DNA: TGTGCCAGCAGTTTGGGGTACTCCTATAATTCACCCCTCCACTTT. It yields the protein CASSLGYSYNSPLHF.

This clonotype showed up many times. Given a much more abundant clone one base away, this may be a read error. This CDR3 reads CSASRGSRTSEQYF. CDR3 coding DNA: TGCAGTGCTAGCCGCGGGAGTCGGACCTCCGAGCAGTACTTC. The V and J genes are TRBV20-1 and TRBJ2-7, with 7 nucleotides matching TRBD2. The CDR3 has 14 residues. The trim removed 3 bases at V and 6 bases at J, leaving 11 bases unmatched. Per the germline V gene, CDR1 is DFQATT and CDR2 is SNEGSKA (reference sequence).

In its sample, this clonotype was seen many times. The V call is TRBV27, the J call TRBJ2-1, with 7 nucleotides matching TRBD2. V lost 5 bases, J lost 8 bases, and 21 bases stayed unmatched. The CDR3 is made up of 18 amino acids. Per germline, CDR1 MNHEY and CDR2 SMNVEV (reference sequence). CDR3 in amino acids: CASSTGLVEVTMLDEQFF. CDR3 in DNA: TGTGCCAGCAGTACCGGACTAGTTGAGGTAACCATGCTCGATGAGCAGTTCTTC.

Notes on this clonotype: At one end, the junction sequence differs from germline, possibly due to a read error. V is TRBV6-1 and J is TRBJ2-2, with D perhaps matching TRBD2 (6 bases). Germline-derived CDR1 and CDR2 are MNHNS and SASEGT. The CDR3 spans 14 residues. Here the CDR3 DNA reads TGTGCCAGCACCCTAGCGACGGTAACCGGGGAGCCGTTTTTT. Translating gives CASTLATVTGEPFF.

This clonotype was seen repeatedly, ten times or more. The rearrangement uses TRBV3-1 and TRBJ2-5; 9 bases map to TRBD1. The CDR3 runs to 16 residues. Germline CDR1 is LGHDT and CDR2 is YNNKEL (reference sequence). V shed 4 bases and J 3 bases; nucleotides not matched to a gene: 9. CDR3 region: CASSLPTGTGKETQYF. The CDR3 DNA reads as TGTGCCAGCAGCCTACCGACCGGGACAGGGAAAGAGACCCAGTACTTC.

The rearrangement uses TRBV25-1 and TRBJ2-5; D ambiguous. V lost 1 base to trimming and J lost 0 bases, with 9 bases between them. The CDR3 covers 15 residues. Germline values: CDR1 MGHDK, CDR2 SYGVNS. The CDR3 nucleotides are TGTGCCAGCAGTGAATCCCGAAAGTACCAAGAGACCCAGTACTTC. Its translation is CASSESRKYQETQYF. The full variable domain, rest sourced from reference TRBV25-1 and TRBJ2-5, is EADIYQTPRYLVIGTGKKITLECSQTMGHDKMYWYQQDPGMELHLIHYSYGVNSTEKGDLSSESTVSRIRTEHFPLTLESARPSHTSQYLCASSESRKYQETQYFGPGTRLLVL.

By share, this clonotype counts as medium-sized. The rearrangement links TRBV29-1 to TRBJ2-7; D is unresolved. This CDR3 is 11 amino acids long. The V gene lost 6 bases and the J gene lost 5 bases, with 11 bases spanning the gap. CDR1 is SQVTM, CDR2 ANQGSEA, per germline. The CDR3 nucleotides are TGCAGCGTGCGATGGGCTCACGAGCAGTACTTC. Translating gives CSVRWAHEQYF.

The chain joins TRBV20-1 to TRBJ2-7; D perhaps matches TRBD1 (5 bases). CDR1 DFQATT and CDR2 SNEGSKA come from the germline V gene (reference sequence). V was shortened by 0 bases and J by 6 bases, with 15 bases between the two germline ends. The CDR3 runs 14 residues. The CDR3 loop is CSARDKGSTSEQYF. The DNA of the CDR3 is TGCAGTGCTAGAGATAAGGGGTCAACCTCCGAGCAGTACTTC.

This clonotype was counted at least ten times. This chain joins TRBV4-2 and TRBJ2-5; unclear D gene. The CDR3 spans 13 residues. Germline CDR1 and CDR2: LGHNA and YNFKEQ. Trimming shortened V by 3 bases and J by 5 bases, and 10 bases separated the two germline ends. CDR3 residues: CASSHVVGETQYF. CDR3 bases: TGTGCCAGCAGCCACGTCGTAGGGGAGACCCAGTACTTC.

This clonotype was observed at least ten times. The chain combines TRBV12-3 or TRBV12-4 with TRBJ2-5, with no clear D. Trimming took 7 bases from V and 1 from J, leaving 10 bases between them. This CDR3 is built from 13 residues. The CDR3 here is CASTLTPQETQYF. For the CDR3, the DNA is TGTGCCAGCACCCTGACCCCCCAAGAGACCCAGTACTTC.

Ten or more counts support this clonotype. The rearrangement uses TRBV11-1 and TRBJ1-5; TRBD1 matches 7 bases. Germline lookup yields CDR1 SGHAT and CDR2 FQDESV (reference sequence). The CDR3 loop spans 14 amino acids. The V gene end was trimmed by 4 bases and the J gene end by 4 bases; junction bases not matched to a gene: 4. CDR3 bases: TGTGCCAGCAGCTCGGGACAGCCTAATCAGCCCCAGCATTTT. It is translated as CASSSGQPNQPQHF.